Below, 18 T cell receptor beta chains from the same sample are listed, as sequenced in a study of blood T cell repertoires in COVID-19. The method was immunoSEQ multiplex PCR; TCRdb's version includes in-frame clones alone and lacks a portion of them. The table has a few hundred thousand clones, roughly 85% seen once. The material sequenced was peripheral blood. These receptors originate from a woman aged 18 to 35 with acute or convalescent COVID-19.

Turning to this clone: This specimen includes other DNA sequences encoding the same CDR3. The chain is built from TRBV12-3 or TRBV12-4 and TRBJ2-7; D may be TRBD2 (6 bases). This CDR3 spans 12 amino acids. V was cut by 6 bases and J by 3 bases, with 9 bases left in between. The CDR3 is CASSPGSYEQYF. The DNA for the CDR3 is TGTGCCAGCAGCCCCGGGAGCTACGAGCAGTACTTC.

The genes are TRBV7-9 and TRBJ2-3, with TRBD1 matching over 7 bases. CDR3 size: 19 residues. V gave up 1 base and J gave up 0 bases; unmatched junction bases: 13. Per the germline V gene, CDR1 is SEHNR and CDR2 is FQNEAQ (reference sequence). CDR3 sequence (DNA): TGTGCCAGCAGCTTAGGGCCACCCGGGACAGTGTCTAGCACAGATACGCAGTATTTT. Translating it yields CASSLGPPGTVSSTDTQYF.

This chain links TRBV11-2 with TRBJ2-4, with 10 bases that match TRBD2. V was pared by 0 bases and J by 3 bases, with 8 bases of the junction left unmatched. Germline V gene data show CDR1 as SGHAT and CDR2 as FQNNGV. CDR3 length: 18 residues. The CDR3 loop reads CASSLEGGLAGDKNIQYF. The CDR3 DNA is TGTGCCAGCAGCTTAGAGGGGGGGCTAGCGGGAGACAAAAACATTCAGTACTTC.

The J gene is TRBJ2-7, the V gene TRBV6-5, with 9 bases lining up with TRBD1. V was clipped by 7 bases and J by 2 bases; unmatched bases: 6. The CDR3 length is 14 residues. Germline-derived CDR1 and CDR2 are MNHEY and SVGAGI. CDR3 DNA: TGTGCCAGCAATCGACAGGGGGGTCCCTACGAGCAGTACTTC. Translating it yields CASNRQGGPYEQYF.

DNA of the CDR3: TGTGCTAGTGGAAGGGGGGGGAATCAGCCCCAGCATTTT. Translating it yields CASGRGGNQPQHF. The rearrangement joins TRBV12-5 to TRBJ1-5; D may be TRBD1 (6 bases). The CDR3 totals 13 residues. Germline values: CDR1 LGHNT, CDR2 FRNRAP. V lost 6 bases, J lost 4 bases, and 10 bases lay in between.

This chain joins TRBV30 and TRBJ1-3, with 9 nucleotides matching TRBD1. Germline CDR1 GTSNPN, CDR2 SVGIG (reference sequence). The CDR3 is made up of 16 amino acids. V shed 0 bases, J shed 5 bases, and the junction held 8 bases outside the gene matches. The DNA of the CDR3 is TGTGCCTGGAGTGTACGTAGGACAGGGGAGAGAAACACCATATATTTT. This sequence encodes CAWSVRRTGERNTIYF.

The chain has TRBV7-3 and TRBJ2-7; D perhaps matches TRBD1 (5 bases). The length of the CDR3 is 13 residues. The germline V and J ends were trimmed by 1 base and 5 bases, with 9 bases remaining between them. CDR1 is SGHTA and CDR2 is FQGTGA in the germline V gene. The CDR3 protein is CASSLMQGNEQYF. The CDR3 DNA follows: TGTGCCAGCAGCTTAATGCAGGGTAACGAGCAGTACTTC. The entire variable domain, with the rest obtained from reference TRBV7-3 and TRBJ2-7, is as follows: GAGVSQTPSNKVTEKGKYVELRCDPISGHTALYWYRQSLGQGPEFLIYFQGTGAADDSGLPNDRFFAVRPEGSVSTLKIQRTERGDSAVYLCASSLMQGNEQYFGPGTRLTVT.

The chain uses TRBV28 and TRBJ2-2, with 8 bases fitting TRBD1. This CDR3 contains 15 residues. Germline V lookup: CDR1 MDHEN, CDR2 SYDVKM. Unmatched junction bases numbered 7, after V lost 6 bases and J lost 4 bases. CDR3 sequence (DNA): TGTGCCAGCAGCCGGACAGGGATTAGCACCGGGGAGCTGTTTTTT. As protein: CASSRTGISTGELFF.

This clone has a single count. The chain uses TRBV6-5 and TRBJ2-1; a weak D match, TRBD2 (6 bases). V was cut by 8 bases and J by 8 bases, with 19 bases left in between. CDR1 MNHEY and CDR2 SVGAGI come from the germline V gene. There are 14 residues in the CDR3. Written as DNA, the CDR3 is TGTGCCAGCGGGGGTGGCGGGACTTTGGATGAGCAGTTCTTC. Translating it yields CASGGGGTLDEQFF.

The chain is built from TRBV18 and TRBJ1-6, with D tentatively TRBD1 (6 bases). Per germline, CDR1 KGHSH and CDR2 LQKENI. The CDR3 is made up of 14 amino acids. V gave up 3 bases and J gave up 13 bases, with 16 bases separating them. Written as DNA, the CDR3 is TGTGCCAGCTCACCCGGACAGACGCCGGGTCCCCTCCACTTT. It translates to CASSPGQTPGPLHF.

This chain's CDR3 is CASSLAGANTDTQYF. CDR3 DNA: TGTGCCAGCAGCTTAGCGGGGGCTAACACAGATACGCAGTATTTT. The chain joins TRBV7-7 to TRBJ2-3; D may be TRBD1 (6 bases). Germline CDR1 SSHAT, CDR2 FNYEAQ (reference sequence). V lost 0 bases, J lost 2 bases, and 9 bases lay in between. This CDR3 comprises 15 residues.

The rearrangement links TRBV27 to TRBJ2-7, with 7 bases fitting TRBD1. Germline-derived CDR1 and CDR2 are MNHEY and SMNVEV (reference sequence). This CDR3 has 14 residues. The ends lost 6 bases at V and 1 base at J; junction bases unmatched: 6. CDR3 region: CASRKTGSSYEQYF. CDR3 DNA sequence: TGTGCCAGCAGAAAGACAGGGTCTTCCTACGAGCAGTACTTC.

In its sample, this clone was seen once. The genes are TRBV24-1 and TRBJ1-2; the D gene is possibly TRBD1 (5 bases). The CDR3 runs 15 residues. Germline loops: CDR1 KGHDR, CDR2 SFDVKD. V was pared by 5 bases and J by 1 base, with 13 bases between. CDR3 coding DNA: TGTGCCACCAGTGCTTCAGGGTCTAGTAACTATGGCTACACCTTC. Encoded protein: CATSASGSSNYGYTF.

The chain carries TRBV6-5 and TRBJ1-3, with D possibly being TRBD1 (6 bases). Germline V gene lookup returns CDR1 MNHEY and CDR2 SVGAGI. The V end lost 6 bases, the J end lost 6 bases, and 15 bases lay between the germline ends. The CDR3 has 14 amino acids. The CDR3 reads CASRRGGLLNTIYF. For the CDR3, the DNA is TGTGCCAGCAGAAGGGGGGGCCTGCTAAACACCATATATTTT.

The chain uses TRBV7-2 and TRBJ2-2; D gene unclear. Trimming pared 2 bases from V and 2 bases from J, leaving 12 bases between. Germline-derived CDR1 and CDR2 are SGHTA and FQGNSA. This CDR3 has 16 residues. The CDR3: CASSLRLGGNTGELFF. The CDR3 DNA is TGTGCCAGCAGCTTACGGTTAGGCGGAAACACCGGGGAGCTGTTTTTT.

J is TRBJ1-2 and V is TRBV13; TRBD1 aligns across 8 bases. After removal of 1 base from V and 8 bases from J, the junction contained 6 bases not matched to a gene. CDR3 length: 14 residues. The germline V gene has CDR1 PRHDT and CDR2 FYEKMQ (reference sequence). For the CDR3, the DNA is TGTGCCAGCAGCTTAGCGGGCAGGGGGCAAGGCTACACCTTC. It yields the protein CASSLAGRGQGYTF.

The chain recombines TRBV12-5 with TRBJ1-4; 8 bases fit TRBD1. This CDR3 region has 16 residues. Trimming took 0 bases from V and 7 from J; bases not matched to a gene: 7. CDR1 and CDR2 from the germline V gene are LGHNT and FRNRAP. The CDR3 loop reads CASGLVLDRVFEKLFF. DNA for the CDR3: TGTGCTAGTGGTTTGGTTCTGGACAGGGTATTTGAAAAACTGTTTTTT. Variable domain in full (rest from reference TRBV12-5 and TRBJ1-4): DARVTQTPRHKVTEMGQEVTMRCQPILGHNTVFWYRQTMMQGLELLAYFRNRAPLDDSGMPKDRFSAEMPDATLATLKIQPSEPRDSAVYFCASGLVLDRVFEKLFFGSGTQLSVL.

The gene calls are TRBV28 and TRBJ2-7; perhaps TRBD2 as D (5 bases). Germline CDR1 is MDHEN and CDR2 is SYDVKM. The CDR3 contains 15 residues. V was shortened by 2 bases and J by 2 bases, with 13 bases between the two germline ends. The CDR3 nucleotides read TGTGCCAGCAGTTTACCCCGGGGATCTACCTACGAGCAGTACTTC. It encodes CASSLPRGSTYEQYF.